This T cell receptor (beta chain) emerged from a study of OX40 agonist ivuxolimab in advanced cancers. At the level of the study: Administration of intravenous ivuxolimab to patients occurred every 2 weeks at 0.01 to 10 mg/kg. Patients undergoing dose escalation presented with hepatocellular carcinoma, melanoma, renal cell or head and neck cancer.

Regarding the study as a whole: Certain nonresponders additionally had low normalized T-cell clonal expansion. CD8+ T cells (on average) carried more expanded clones than CD4+ T cells.

This table comes from immunoSEQ multiplex PCR, and its TCRdb copy is limited to in-frame clones, with some not included. The data show 75,000 to 100,000 clones, around 80% seen once. The CDR3 sequence is 16 residues long. Trimming removed 0 bases at V and 7 bases at J, with 15 bases between. Looked up from germline, CDR1 is SEHNR and CDR2 is FQNEAQ (reference sequence). Note on this clone: Its matching antigen is unknown.

The chain recombines TRBV7-9 with TRBJ1-4; D may be TRBD1 (5 bases). The source material was CD4+ or CD8+ T cells sorted from blood, sampled in a trial of the OX40 agonist ivuxolimab. The sequence came from an adult with an advanced solid tumor such as melanoma, head and neck, liver or kidney cancer. The CDR3 coding sequence is TGTGCCAGCAGCTTAGCGGCGGGGGGGTATAGTGAAAAACTGTTTTTT. This codes for CASSLAAGGYSEKLFF. Using reference TRBV7-9 and TRBJ1-4 for the parts outside the CDR3, the full variable domain is DTGVSQNPRHKITKRGQNVTFRCDPISEHNRLYWYRQTLGQGPEFLTYFQNEAQLEKSRLLSDRFSAERPKGSFSTLEIQRTEQGDSAMYLCASSLAAGGYSEKLFFGSGTQLSVL.